The T cell receptor beta chain under discussion was sequenced for a study of T cell responses to AZD1222 COVID-19 vaccine. Findings and caveats of the study: Targeting of unmutated variant regions was reportedly seen in nearly half of spike-specific TCRs. Just a handful of AZD1222 recipients were seropositive at baseline. Most donors were white British, females outnumbered males, and clonal diversity was possibly underestimated.

Comments on this clone: Its antigen is still unknown.

Measured with immunoSEQ multiplex PCR; TCRdb has only the in-frame clones, and not every one. The top ten clones hold 21% of a sample with around 67,000 clones, approximately 81% of them seen once. CDR1 and CDR2 from the germline V gene are GTSNPN and SVGIG (reference sequence). V was pared by 0 bases and J by 4 bases, with 5 bases of the junction left unmatched. CDR3 length equals 15 residues. The sequences come from peripheral blood, collected on day 0 of AZD1222 vaccination. The chain combines TRBV30 with TRBJ2-5, with 10 positions matching TRBD1. The sequence was obtained from an adult in good health. In DNA form, the CDR3 reads TGTGCCTGGAGTGTTCTGACAGGGGGCCTAGAGACCCAGTACTTC. Protein product: CAWSVLTGGLETQYF.